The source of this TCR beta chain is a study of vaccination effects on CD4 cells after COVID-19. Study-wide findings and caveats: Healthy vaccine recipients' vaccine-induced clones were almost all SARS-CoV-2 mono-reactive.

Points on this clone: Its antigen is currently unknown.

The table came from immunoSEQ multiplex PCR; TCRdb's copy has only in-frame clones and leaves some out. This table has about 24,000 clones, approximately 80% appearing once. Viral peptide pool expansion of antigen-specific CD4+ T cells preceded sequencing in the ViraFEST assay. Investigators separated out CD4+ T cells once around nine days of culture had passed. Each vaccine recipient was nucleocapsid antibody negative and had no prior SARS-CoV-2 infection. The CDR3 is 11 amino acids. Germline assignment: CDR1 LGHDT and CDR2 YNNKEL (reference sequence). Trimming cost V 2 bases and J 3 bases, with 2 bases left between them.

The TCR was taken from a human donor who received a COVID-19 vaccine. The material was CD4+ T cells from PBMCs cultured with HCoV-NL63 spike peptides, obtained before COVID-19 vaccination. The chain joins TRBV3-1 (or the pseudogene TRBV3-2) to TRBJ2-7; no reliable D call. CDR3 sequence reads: CASSQLYEQYF. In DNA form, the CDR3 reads TGTGCCAGCAGCCAACTCTACGAGCAGTACTTC.